This passage covers 3 T cell receptor beta chains from one sample sequenced in a study of blood T cell repertoires in COVID-19. Clones were read by immunoSEQ multiplex PCR, and TCRdb kept only the in-frame ones, dropping some. The sample records 60,000 to 90,000 clones, about 74% being singletons. Sequencing was carried out using peripheral blood. All receptors come from a human donor with acute or convalescent COVID-19. The donor label of this sample is uncertain.

The chain couples TRBV18 to TRBJ2-7; possible D gene TRBD2, 5 bases. The germline V and J ends were trimmed by 3 bases and 2 bases, with 11 bases remaining between them. Germline assignment: CDR1 KGHSH and CDR2 LQKENI. This CDR3 contains 14 residues. This CDR3 reads CASSPGVLPYEQYV. The CDR3 nucleotides read TGTGCCAGCTCACCGGGAGTACTACCCTACGAGCAGTACGTC.

With regard to this clone: Different DNA sequences within this sample yield the same CDR3. The CDR3 DNA follows: TGTGCCAGTAGCTTACAGGGGTATACCGGGGAGCTGTTTTTT. It translates to CASSLQGYTGELFF. The genes are TRBV19 and TRBJ2-2; 7 bases match TRBD1. This CDR3 has 14 amino acids. Germline loops: CDR1 LNHDA, CDR2 SQIVND (reference sequence). Germline trimming cut 6 bases from V and 5 bases from J; bases unmatched to any gene: 6.

This clone was picked up a small number of times. The chain is built from TRBV10-2 and TRBJ1-5, with 7 bases identical to TRBD1. The CDR3 consists of 14 residues. In germline, CDR1 is WSHSY, CDR2 SAAADI. V lost 7 bases and J lost 6; bases outside the gene matches: 9. The CDR3: CASTMTGTGQPQHF. The CDR3 nucleotides are TGCGCCAGCACTATGACAGGGACGGGTCAGCCCCAGCATTTT.